This T cell receptor beta chain originates from a study of vaccination and CD4 T cells after COVID-19. About the research overall: All convalescent patients were nasal swab PCR positive for SARS-CoV-2; about 9 had mild and one severe disease.

At the Johns Hopkins FTIC core, DNA taken from cultured CD4+ T cells was sequenced by way of the Oncomine TCR Beta short-read assay. One entry per CDR3 protein results from TCRdb running MiXCR on the PCR reads. The sample contains 19,000 or so distinct CDR3 sequences, about 43% of which appear only once. The treatment denotes: approximately nine-day PBMC culture with coronavirus spike peptide pools or control peptides (ViraFEST assay). The CDR3 totals 12 residues. V lost 4 bases to trimming and J lost 5 bases; unmatched junction nucleotides: 2. Germline V gives CDR1 SGHNT, CDR2 YYREEE (reference sequence). Turning to this clonotype: Its antigen is currently unknown.

The material sequenced was CD4+ T cells from blood, cultured in vitro. The TCR comes from a human donor who had recovered from COVID-19. The chain couples TRBV5-4 to TRBJ2-5; 7 positions agree with TRBD2. CDR3 sequence reads: CASSREVETQYF. The CDR3 nucleotides read TGTGCCAGCAGCCGGGAGGTGGAGACCCAGTACTTC.